Here is one T cell receptor beta chain with its context. What it binds is not known. These data originate in a study of cytomegalovirus exposure and HLA in healthy donors. As for the study in general: Earlier sequencing of some 190 million T cells yielded 120 million or so unique TCR beta sequences. The study's findings and limits: One cluster of highly shared sequence variants probably arose as a sequencing artifact. The number of N-insertions in an Asian-associated ancestry cluster was reportedly below the approximately 700-donor mean in a later analysis. In an earlier analysis, most TCR beta V segments were productive about 87% or about 30% of the time.

The PCR ran on 60 Vbeta and 13 Jbeta primers. Repertoires were generated with immunoSEQ multiplex PCR, while TCRdb's copy carries only in-frame clones and drops some. The sample lists some 160,000 clones; 65% to 80% were seen once. Germline-derived CDR1 and CDR2 are SGHRS and YFSETQ. The V segment lost 4 bases and the J segment 0 bases; nucleotides outside the gene matches: 10. The CDR3 covers 18 residues. The sequencing sample was made of PBMCs. This chain joins TRBV5-1 and TRBJ2-1; TRBD2 matches at 10 bases. This receptor was taken from a woman aged 40 to 49 in good health and CMV-seronegative. This CDR3 is CASSLGLAGAFSYNEQFF. As DNA, the CDR3 is TGCGCCAGCAGCCTTGGGCTAGCGGGGGCTTTCTCCTACAATGAGCAGTTCTTC.